This is a list of T cell receptor beta chains from one sample in a study of cytomegalovirus exposure and HLA in healthy donors. Clones were read by immunoSEQ multiplex PCR, and TCRdb kept only the in-frame ones, dropping some. The sample holds about 190,000 clones; 65% to 85% are singletons and the top ten take 1.2%. Sequences were obtained from PBMCs. These receptors were collected from a boy aged 2-15 years in good health and CMV-seronegative. Each CDR3 is given with its conserved first and last residue. The order of the fields is V gene, J gene, CDR3 protein.

>TRBV6-1|TRBJ2-3
CASSESSLIATDTQYF
>TRBV28|TRBJ2-7
CASSPRGYEQYF
>TRBV6-5|TRBJ2-3
CASSFRGDTQYF
>TRBV6-6|TRBJ1-4
CASRTGGSTNEKLFF
>TRBV4-1|TRBJ1-1
CASRPLGDTEAFF
>TRBV25-1|TRBJ2-3
CASSARVTDTQYF
>TRBV7-2|TRBJ1-3
CASRPGGGFRNTIYF
>TRBV6-1|TRBJ2-1
CASIMSGYTYNEQFF
>TRBV9|TRBJ2-7
CASSPTGGYEQYF
>TRBV30|TRBJ2-5
CAWNLGIEETQYF
>TRBV2|TRBJ1-6
CASSESREGPLHF
>TRBV15|TRBJ2-7
CATSSSGSGPYEQYF
>TRBV6-5|TRBJ2-1
CASSSTRPPLNEQFF
>TRBV30|TRBJ2-1
CAWSRTPTGDEQFF
>TRBV29-1|TRBJ1-1
CSVFYRVGTEAFF
>TRBV9|TRBJ1-1
CASSLTPGTANTEAFF
>TRBV6-5|TRBJ1-1
CASSSRDRGVNTEAFF
>TRBV6-5|TRBJ2-2
CASSSLSGELFF
>TRBV6-5|TRBJ1-2
CASSYSMGAGGYTF
>TRBV11-2|TRBJ2-2
CASSLNPPGLAGVTGELFF
>TRBV7-2|TRBJ1-1
CASSLARGTGGTEAFF
>TRBV5-5|TRBJ1-4
CASNPGTGATNEKLFF
>TRBV19|TRBJ1-5
CASSMGGGYQPQHF
>TRBV5-5|TRBJ2-3
CASSLPSVRTDTQYF
>TRBV27|TRBJ2-4
CASRGTGQGSPNIQYF
>TRBV25-1|TRBJ1-6
CASSESRHNSPLHF
>TRBV5-1|TRBJ2-5
CASSRGGEETQYF
>TRBV27|TRBJ2-7
CASSPTGDREEQYF
>TRBV9|TRBJ1-3
CASSLTNSGNTIYF
>TRBV19|TRBJ1-1
CASSIEGERGEAFF
>TRBV11-2|TRBJ2-5
CASSLFLETQYF
>TRBV13|TRBJ2-5
CASSPLRRGQETQYF
>TRBV18|TRBJ1-1
CASSPGTPSTEAFF
>TRBV2|TRBJ2-7
CASSGQLRGSYEQYF
>TRBV6-1|TRBJ1-1
CASSVMVGAEAFF
>TRBV10-3|TRBJ1-1
CAISESGRANTEAFF
>TRBV6-1|TRBJ1-3
CASSWTGFGNTIYF
>TRBV6-4|TRBJ2-2
CASRTSGGTGELFF
>TRBV4-1|TRBJ1-1
CASSQNHPPDTGGFHTEAFF
>TRBV7-9|TRBJ2-3
CASSLFPPRGLSTDTQYF
>TRBV11-2|TRBJ2-6
CASSLVRSLSGANVLTF
>TRBV25-1|TRBJ1-1
CASSALTGYNTEAFF
>TRBV30|TRBJ2-1
CAWRSSGYYNEQFF
>TRBV5-6|TRBJ2-5
CASSLESGVGTQYF
>TRBV2|TRBJ2-2
CASRGGGTMELFF
>TRBV11-3|TRBJ1-2
CASSLVQGRPNYGYTF
>TRBV7-6|TRBJ1-1
CASSLGRTGRNTEAFF